The entry below describes one T cell receptor beta chain. Deletions cut 7 bases from V and 6 bases from J, with 17 bases between. In germline, CDR1 is SGDLS, CDR2 YYNGEE. The CDR3 runs 13 residues. This specimen comes from a study of OX40 agonist ivuxolimab in advanced cancers. Here immunoSEQ multiplex PCR was the method, and the copy in TCRdb shows in-frame clones only, minus some. The sample includes tens of thousands of clones, 84% of them seen just once. This sequence originates from an adult with an advanced solid tumor such as melanoma, head and neck, liver or kidney cancer. The sequencing used CD4+ or CD8+ T cells sorted from blood, collected in a trial of the OX40 agonist ivuxolimab. The V gene is TRBV9, the J gene TRBJ2-7; tentative D call: TRBD1 (6 bases). The CDR3 nucleotides are TGTGCCAGCGGCCGGGACATTGCTGCCGAGCAGTACTTC. Its protein product is CASGRDIAAEQYF.